The 22 T cell receptor beta chains below come from one sample, sequenced in a study of T cell clonality in common variable immunodeficiency. Assay used: immunoSEQ multiplex PCR; TCRdb lists only in-frame clones, some missing. Listed here are tens of thousands of clones without any singletons, the top ten holding over 9%. The material sequenced was peripheral blood mononuclear cells. The source of these receptors is a person aged 18-70 years in good health.

A few counts support this clone. The CDR3 spells CASSEQANEKLFF. Incomplete CDR3 DNA: TGTGCCAGTAGTGAACAGGCTAATGAAAAG. V gene TRBV19 combines with J gene TRBJ2-2, with a tentative D call TRBD1 (5 bases). From the germline J gene comes the end of the CDR3, since the read stops 3 residues before it. The CDR3 consists of 13 residues. In germline, CDR1 is LNHDA, CDR2 SQIVND (reference sequence).

This clone was seen ten or more times. The read ends 3 residues early relative to the CDR3; the germline J gene fills the gap. The chain combines TRBV5-1 with TRBJ1-6, with 7 bases identical to TRBD1. V shed 4 bases and J 5 bases; nucleotides not matched to a gene: 3. The CDR3 covers 14 residues. The V gene's germline CDR1 is SGHRS and CDR2 YFSETQ. The covered CDR3 bases are TGCGCCAGCAGCAGGGACAGCGATAATTCACCC. The encoded protein is CASSRDSDNSP. In full, the CDR3 is CASSRDSDNSPLHF. Supplemented by reference TRBV5-1 and TRBJ1-6, the full variable domain reads KAGVTQTPRYLIKTRGQQVTLSCSPISGHRSVSWYQQTPGQGLQFLFEYFSETQRNKGNFPGRFSGRQFSNSRSEMNVSTLELGDSALYLCASSRDSDNSPLHFGNGTRLTVT.

This clone was recorded at least ten times. The missing CDR3 end, 3 residues past where the read stops, is filled in from the germline J gene. The V gene is TRBV18, the J gene TRBJ2-1; no firm D call. V lost 0 bases and J lost 7, with 10 bases in between. Germline loops: CDR1 KGHSH, CDR2 LQKENI. The CDR3 has 14 residues. CDR3 region: CASSPPKANNEQFF. The part of the CDR3 DNA that was read is TGTGCCAGCTCACCACCGAAAGCCAATAATGAG.

This clone has at least ten counts. The sequenced fragment ends 3 residues before the CDR3 boundary, so the rest is inferred from the germline J gene. V usage is TRBV5-1 and J usage is TRBJ2-5; no definite D call. V dropped 1 base and J dropped 5 bases, with 9 bases sitting between them. The CDR3 has 13 residues. Germline V gene data show CDR1 as SGHRS and CDR2 as YFSETQ. The CDR3 region is CASSLSVSETQYF. The covered CDR3 bases are TGCGCCAGCAGCTTGTCTGTTTCGGAGACC.

About this clone itself: Read sequence stops 3 residues before the CDR3 end, and the germline J gene provides the missing end. The V call is TRBV2, the J call TRBJ1-2, with D possibly being TRBD1 (6 bases). The CDR3 length is 14 residues. In germline, CDR1 is SNHLY, CDR2 FYNNEI. CDR3 DNA (partial): TGTGCCTCACGGGGGGGGCAGGGACACTACGAC. Translated: CASRGGQGHYD. From start to end, the CDR3 is CASRGGQGHYDYTF. The entire variable domain, with the rest obtained from reference TRBV2 and TRBJ1-2, is as follows: EPEVTQTPSHQVTQMGQEVILRCVPISNHLYFYWYRQILGQKVEFLVSFYNNEISEKSEIFDDQFSVERPDGSNFTLKIRSTKLEDSAMYFCASRGGQGHYDYTFGSGTRLTVV.

At least ten counts were recorded for this clone. The CDR3 is cut off 3 residues early in the read; its end comes from the germline J gene. The J gene is TRBJ1-1, the V gene TRBV5-1, with a possible D match to TRBD1 (5 bases). CDR1 and CDR2 from the germline V gene are SGHRS and YFSETQ. Between the trimmed V and J ends, which lost 3 bases and 0 bases, there was a span of 9 bases. The length of the CDR3 is 14 residues. The sequenced part of the CDR3 DNA is TGCGCCAGCAGCTCCCAGGGAGTGAACACTGAA. Translating it yields CASSSQGVNTE. The full CDR3 sequence reads CASSSQGVNTEAFF.

In this sample, this clone turned up a few times. The read comes to an end 3 residues before the CDR3 does, leaving the germline J gene to fill in the end. This chain connects TRBV6-4 to TRBJ2-1; 10 bases map to TRBD2. Germline V gene data show CDR1 as MRHNA and CDR2 as SNTAGT. This CDR3 contains 14 residues. Trimming cost V 4 bases and J 9 bases; bases outside gene matches: 6. CDR3 DNA, as far as it was read: TGTGCCAGCAGTGCCCAGCGGGAGGGGTCTGAG. Translated, it gives CASSAQREGSE. The full CDR3 sequence reads CASSAQREGSEQFF.

Notes on this clone: The read stops 3 residues short of the end of the CDR3; the missing end is completed from the germline J gene. This rearrangement joins TRBV5-1 to TRBJ1-3; 8 nucleotides agree with TRBD1. CDR1 SGHRS and CDR2 YFSETQ come from the germline V gene. The CDR3 loop spans 16 amino acids. Unmatched junction bases numbered 7, after V lost 1 base and J lost 4 bases. CDR3 bases read: TGCGCCAGCAGCTTGTCCCCAGGGGGCGTCGGAAACACC. Translated: CASSLSPGGVGNT. The whole CDR3 protein reads CASSLSPGGVGNTIYF.

This clone was observed a few times. The sequence runs out 3 residues before the end of the CDR3; the remainder is reconstructed from the germline J gene. This chain uses TRBV25-1 with TRBJ2-1, with 9 bases matching TRBD1. The CDR3 is 16 residues long. Germline V gives CDR1 MGHDK, CDR2 SYGVNS. J lost 7 bases, V lost 1 base, and 8 bases had no gene match. CDR3 in amino acids: CASSESGTGTENEQFF. The covered CDR3 bases are TGTGCCAGCAGTGAATCCGGGACAGGGACTGAGAATGAG. The full variable domain, with the rest looked up from reference TRBV25-1 and TRBJ2-1, is EADIYQTPRYLVIGTGKKITLECSQTMGHDKMYWYQQDPGMELHLIHYSYGVNSTEKGDLSSESTVSRIRTEHFPLTLESARPSHTSQYLCASSESGTGTENEQFFGPGTRLTVL.

This clone was detected a few times. The read terminates 3 residues ahead of where the CDR3 ends, so the germline J gene completes it. The genes are TRBV7-9 and TRBJ2-7, with 12 positions matching TRBD2. After removal of 5 bases from V and 3 bases from J, the junction contained 2 bases not matched to a gene. This CDR3 has 14 residues. In germline, CDR1 is SEHNR, CDR2 FQNEAQ (reference sequence). The CDR3 here is CASSPSGRGYEQYF. The sequenced CDR3 bases are TGTGCCAGCAGCCCTAGCGGGAGGGGCTACGAG.

This clone was seen many times. The sequenced fragment ends 3 residues before the CDR3 boundary, so the rest is inferred from the germline J gene. This chain joins TRBV20-1 and TRBJ2-1; D is uncertain. The CDR3 length is 16 residues. V lost 0 bases, J lost 0 bases, and 12 bases lay in between. CDR1 is DFQATT and CDR2 is SNEGSKA in the germline V gene (reference sequence). The CDR3 region is CSARDLDLPSYNEQFF. CDR3 DNA, as far as it was read: TGCAGTGCTAGAGATCTCGACTTGCCCTCCTACAATGAG.

This clone was counted many times. Coverage ceases 3 residues before the CDR3 finishes, and the germline J gene fills in the end. The chain couples TRBV29-1 to TRBJ2-7, with 8 bases identical to TRBD2. J lost 2 bases, V lost 0 bases, and 6 bases had no gene match. Germline V lookup: CDR1 SQVTM, CDR2 ANQGSEA. The CDR3 has 15 residues. Incomplete CDR3 DNA: TGCAGCGTTGAAGATCAACGGGGGGGGCCCTACGAG. It yields the protein CSVEDQRGGPYE. The full-length CDR3 reads as CSVEDQRGGPYEQYF.

This clone was seen ten or more times. The CDR3 extends 3 residues past the end of the read, so its final part is completed from the germline J gene. J is TRBJ2-7 and V is TRBV29-1; 11 bases line up with TRBD1. Trimming removed 4 bases from V and 6 bases from J; junction bases left unmatched: 5. CDR1 SQVTM and CDR2 ANQGSEA come from the germline V gene. This CDR3 is 13 amino acids long. Incomplete CDR3 DNA: TGCAGCGTTGGTGGACAGGGGGCGCCCGAG. Its translation is CSVGGQGAPE. The full CDR3 reads CSVGGQGAPEQYF.

This clone was recorded many times. The read comes to an end 3 residues before the CDR3 does, leaving the germline J gene to fill in the end. The chain employs TRBV20-1 and TRBJ2-5; 12 bases line up with TRBD2. V trimming: 5 bases; J trimming: 5 bases; junction bases outside the gene matches: 3. Germline-derived CDR1 and CDR2 are DFQATT and SNEGSKA (reference sequence). The CDR3 is 13 residues long. The part of the CDR3 DNA that was read is TGCAGTGCTCAAACTAGCGGGAGGGAGACC. As protein: CSAQTSGRET. The full CDR3 sequence reads CSAQTSGRETQYF.

This clone was seen at least ten times. The sequenced fragment ends 3 residues before the CDR3 boundary, so the rest is inferred from the germline J gene. The sample carries other DNA sequences with the same CDR3. The chain carries TRBV5-6 and TRBJ1-1, with a possible D match to TRBD1 (5 bases). The germline V gene encodes CDR1 SGHDT and CDR2 YYEEEE. This CDR3 has 15 amino acids. Partial CDR3 DNA: TGTGCCAGCACGGACTCCGGGCCGCGGGGCACCGAA. Translation gives CASTDSGPRGTE. The whole CDR3 region reads CASTDSGPRGTEAFF.

This clone was detected ten times or more. The sequenced fragment ends 3 residues before the CDR3 boundary, so the rest is inferred from the germline J gene. The chain joins TRBV19 to TRBJ2-7; D is possibly TRBD1 (7 bases). V lost 3 bases and J 6 bases, leaving 15 bases between the germline ends. The CDR3 runs 14 residues. Germline CDR1 LNHDA, CDR2 SQIVND (reference sequence). The CDR3 protein is CASSIRGALSEQYF. CDR3 DNA, as far as it was read: TGTGCCAGTAGTATCAGGGGGGCGCTCTCCGAG.

This clone was recorded a few times. The read ends 3 residues shy of where the CDR3 ends; the end is completed using the germline J gene. The chain recombines TRBV7-9 with TRBJ1-1; possibly TRBD1 for D (6 bases). Germline values: CDR1 SEHNR, CDR2 FQNEAQ (reference sequence). Trimming stripped 5 bases from V and 1 base from J, with 8 bases between. CDR3 length: 13 amino acids. CDR3 region: CASSAGENTEAFF. The sequenced CDR3 bases are TGTGCCAGCAGCGCAGGGGAGAACACTGAA.

The sample holds many counts of this clone. The read terminates 3 residues before the CDR3 end, so the remaining end is supplied by the germline J gene. V gene TRBV19 combines with J gene TRBJ2-7; 10 bases align to TRBD1. The CDR3 sequence is 12 residues long. V dropped 10 bases and J dropped 3; count of bases not matched to a gene: 3. The germline CDR1 and CDR2 sequences are LNHDA and SQIVND (reference sequence). The sequenced part of the CDR3 DNA is TGTGCCACAGGACAGGGGGACTACGAG. Amino acids: CATGQGDYE. The complete CDR3 sequence is CATGQGDYEQYF.

In this sample, this clone turned up many times. With the read ending 3 residues before the CDR3 end, the germline J gene is used to fill in that end. This rearrangement joins TRBV30 to TRBJ2-1; TRBD2 aligns across 11 bases. The CDR3 has 14 residues. Germline CDR1 reads GTSNPN; CDR2 reads SVGIG (reference sequence). V dropped 4 bases and J dropped 5; count of bases not matched to a gene: 4. The CDR3 here is CAWTRGLADNEQFF. The CDR3 DNA, read in part, is TGTGCCTGGACCAGGGGACTAGCGGACAATGAG.

Ten or more counts support this clone. The observed sequence ends 3 residues before the CDR3 terminus, with the missing tail filled in from the germline J gene. The V gene is TRBV19, the J gene TRBJ2-6, with D maybe TRBD2 (6 bases). In germline, CDR1 is LNHDA, CDR2 SQIVND (reference sequence). CDR3 size: 17 residues. Trimming stripped 2 bases from V and 0 bases from J, with 11 bases between. CDR3 bases read: TGTGCCAGTAGTATATCAGCCGGGGGCTCTGGGGCCAACGTC. Translating it yields CASSISAGGSGANV. The whole CDR3 reads CASSISAGGSGANVLTF. Full variable domain (remainder filled in from reference TRBV19 and TRBJ2-6): DGGITQSPKYLFRKEGQNVTLSCEQNLNHDAMYWYRQDPGQGLRLIYYSQIVNDFQKGDIAEGYSVSREKKESFPLTVTSAQKNPTAFYLCASSISAGGSGANVLTFGAGSRLTVL.

This clone was found many times. The read halts 3 residues ahead of the CDR3 end, with the missing end drawn from the germline J gene. This chain joins TRBV7-9 and TRBJ1-1; D gene ambiguous. The germline V and J ends were trimmed by 7 bases and 4 bases, with 13 bases remaining between them. Germline-derived CDR1 and CDR2 are SEHNR and FQNEAQ (reference sequence). The CDR3 has 13 amino acids. The CDR3 sequence: CASTRMVATEAFF. CDR3 DNA (partial): TGTGCCAGCACGCGAATGGTCGCCACTGAA.

This clone has ten or more counts. The CDR3 extends 3 residues past the end of the read, so its final part is completed from the germline J gene. The chain joins TRBV4-2 to TRBJ2-2, with a possible D match to TRBD1 (5 bases). This CDR3 is built from 14 residues. Germline loops: CDR1 LGHNA, CDR2 YNFKEQ. CDR3 DNA, as far as it was read: TGTGCCAGCAGCCAAGAAGCAGGGAATGAAAAG. Translation gives CASSQEAGNEK. The CDR3, in full, reads CASSQEAGNEKLFF.